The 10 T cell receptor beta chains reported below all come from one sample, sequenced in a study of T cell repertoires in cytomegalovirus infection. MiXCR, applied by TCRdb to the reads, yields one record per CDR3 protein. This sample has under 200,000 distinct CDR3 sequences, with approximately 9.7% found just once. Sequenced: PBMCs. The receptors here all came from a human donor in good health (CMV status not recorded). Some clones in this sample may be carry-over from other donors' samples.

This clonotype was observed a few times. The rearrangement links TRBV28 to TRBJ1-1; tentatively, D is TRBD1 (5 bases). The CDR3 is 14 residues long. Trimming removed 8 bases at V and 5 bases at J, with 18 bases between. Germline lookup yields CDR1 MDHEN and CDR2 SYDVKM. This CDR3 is CASVPAGRATEAFF. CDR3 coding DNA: TGTGCCAGCGTTCCCGCGGGCAGGGCAACTGAAGCTTTCTTT.

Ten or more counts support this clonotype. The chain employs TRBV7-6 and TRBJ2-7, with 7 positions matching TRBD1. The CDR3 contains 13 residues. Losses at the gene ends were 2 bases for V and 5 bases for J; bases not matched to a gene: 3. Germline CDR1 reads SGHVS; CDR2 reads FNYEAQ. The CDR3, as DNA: TGTGCCAGCAGCTTATGGGACAGCGACGAGCAGTACTTC. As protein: CASSLWDSDEQYF. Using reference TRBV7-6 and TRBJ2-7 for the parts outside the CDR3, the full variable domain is GAGVSQSPRYKVTKRGQDVALRCDPISGHVSLYWYRQALGQGPEFLTYFNYEAQQDKSGLPNDRFSAERPEGSISTLTIQRTEQRDSAMYRCASSLWDSDEQYFGPGTRLTVT.

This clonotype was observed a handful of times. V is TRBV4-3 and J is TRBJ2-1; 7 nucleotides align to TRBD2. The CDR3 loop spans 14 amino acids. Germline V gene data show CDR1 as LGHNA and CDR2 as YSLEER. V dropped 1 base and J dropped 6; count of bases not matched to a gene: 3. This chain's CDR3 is CASSQGLAVNEQFF. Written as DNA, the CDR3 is TGCGCCAGCAGCCAAGGACTAGCTGTCAATGAGCAGTTCTTC.

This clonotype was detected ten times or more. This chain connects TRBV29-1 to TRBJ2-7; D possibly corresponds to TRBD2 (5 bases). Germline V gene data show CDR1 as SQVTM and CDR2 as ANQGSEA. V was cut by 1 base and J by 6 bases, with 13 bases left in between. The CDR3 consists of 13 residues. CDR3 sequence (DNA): TGCAGCGTTGAAGTTAGTAGCGTGGGCGAGCAGTACTTC. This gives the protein CSVEVSSVGEQYF.

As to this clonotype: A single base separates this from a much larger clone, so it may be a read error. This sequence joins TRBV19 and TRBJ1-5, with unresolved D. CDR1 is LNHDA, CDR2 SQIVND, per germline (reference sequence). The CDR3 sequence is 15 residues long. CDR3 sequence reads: CASTGLGMGKQPQHF. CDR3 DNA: TGTGCCAGTACGGGTCTTGGGATGGGCAAACAGCCCCAGCATTTT.

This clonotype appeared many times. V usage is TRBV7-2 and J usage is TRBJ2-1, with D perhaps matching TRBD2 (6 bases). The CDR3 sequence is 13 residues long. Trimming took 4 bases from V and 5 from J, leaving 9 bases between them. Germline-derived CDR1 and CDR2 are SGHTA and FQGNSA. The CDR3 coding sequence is TGTGCCAGCAGCTCTCCTAGCGACAATGAGCAGTTCTTC. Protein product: CASSSPSDNEQFF.

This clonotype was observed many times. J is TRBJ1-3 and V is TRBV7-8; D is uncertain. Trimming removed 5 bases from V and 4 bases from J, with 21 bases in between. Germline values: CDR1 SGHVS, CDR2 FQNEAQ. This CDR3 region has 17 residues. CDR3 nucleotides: TGTGCCAGCAGCCGAAAAAGGGAGGAATGGCCCGGAAACACCATATATTTT. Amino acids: CASSRKREEWPGNTIYF.

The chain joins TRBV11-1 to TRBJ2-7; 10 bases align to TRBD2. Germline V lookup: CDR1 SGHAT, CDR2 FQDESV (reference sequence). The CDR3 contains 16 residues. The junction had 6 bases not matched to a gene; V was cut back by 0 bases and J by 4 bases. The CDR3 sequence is CASSLAAGGPIYEQYF. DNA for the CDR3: TGTGCCAGCAGCTTAGCAGCGGGAGGGCCCATATACGAGCAGTACTTC.

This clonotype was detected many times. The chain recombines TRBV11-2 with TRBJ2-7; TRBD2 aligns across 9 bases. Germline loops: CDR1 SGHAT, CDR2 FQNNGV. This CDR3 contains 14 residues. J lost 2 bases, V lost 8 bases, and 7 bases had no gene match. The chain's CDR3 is CASRRTSETYEQYF. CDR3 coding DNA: TGTGCCAGCCGACGGACTAGCGAAACCTACGAGCAGTACTTC.

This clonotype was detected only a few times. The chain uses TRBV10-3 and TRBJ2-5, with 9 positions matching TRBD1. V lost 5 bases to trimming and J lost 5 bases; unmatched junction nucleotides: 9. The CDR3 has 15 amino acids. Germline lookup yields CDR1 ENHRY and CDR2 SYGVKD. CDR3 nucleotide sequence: TGTGCCATCAGTTCCGGGACAGGGAGAGGCGAGACCCAGTACTTC. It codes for CAISSGTGRGETQYF.